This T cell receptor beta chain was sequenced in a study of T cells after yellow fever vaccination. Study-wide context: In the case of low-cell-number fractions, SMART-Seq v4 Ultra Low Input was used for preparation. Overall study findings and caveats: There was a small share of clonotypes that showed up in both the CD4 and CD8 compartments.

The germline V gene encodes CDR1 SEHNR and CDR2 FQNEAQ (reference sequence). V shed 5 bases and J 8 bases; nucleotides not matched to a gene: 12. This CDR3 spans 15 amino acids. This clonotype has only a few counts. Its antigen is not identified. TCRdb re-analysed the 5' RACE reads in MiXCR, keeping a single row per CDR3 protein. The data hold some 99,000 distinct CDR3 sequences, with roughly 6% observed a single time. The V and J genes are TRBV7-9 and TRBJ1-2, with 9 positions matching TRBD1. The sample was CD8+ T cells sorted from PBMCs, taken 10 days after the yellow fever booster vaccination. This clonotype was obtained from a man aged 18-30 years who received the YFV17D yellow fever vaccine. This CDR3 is CASSTQVGQGEGYTF. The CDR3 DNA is TGTGCCAGCAGCACCCAAGTGGGACAGGGTGAAGGCTACACCTTC.